Sequencing of this TCR beta chain was carried out in a study of cytomegalovirus exposure and HLA in healthy donors (dated 2017 in TCRdb). General notes on the study: In an earlier analysis of about 560 of the donors, 250 to 350 Gb of sequence data and 120 million or so unique TCR beta sequences from about 190 million T cells were reported. Every discovery cohort repertoire had been produced on one sequencing platform. Donor age, sex, ethnicity and CMV serostatus were compiled alongside the repertoire data. The study combined high-throughput TCR immunosequencing, statistical association of individual TCRs with disease status, and machine learning to predict cytomegalovirus infection status. The later analysis used no new phenotypic data to find candidate immune exposures, relying instead on TCR beta sequences and their occurrence across donors. Across approximately 400 genotyped donors of the cohort, an average of approximately 240,000 unique TCR beta nucleotide sequences per donor were sequenced, and roughly 17% of those sequences were non-productive. A later genetic analysis used genome-wide SNP genotypes for 398 of the 666 donors, treating that subset as a discovery cohort. The number of donors typed differed by locus, with roughly 629-640 for A, B, C, DRB1 and DQB1, roughly 520 for DQA1, over 600 for DPA1, and 472 for DPB1. HLA typing included class I and class II loci at four-digit resolution. A separate validation cohort of roughly 120 different subjects was used in addition to the approximately 610-subject first cohort. To decide whether each TCR beta V gene segment behaved as functional or pseudogenic, an earlier analysis of some 540 of the donors relied on high-throughput TCR beta sequencing. Using immunosequencing, the study profiled T cell repertoires from 550 to 750 subjects and related those repertoires to cytomegalovirus serostatus. Because of strong linkage in the cohort, 5 or 6 DR-DQ haplotypes were treated as single units for association and clustering. In a later analysis, previously published TCR beta repertoires from hundreds of donors were re-analyzed and high-resolution HLA genotyping was added so that TCR occurrence patterns could be studied. An early release covering around 630 HLA-typed donors comprised approximately 290 gigabases of sequencing data and around 80 million unique TCR sequences. Of the approximately 400 genotyped donors, less than 85% were placed in the genetic ancestry cluster associated with self-reported Caucasian donors. The study aimed to test whether signatures of past pathogen exposure could be identified by cataloging public T cell receptors. Points the paper makes about the study in general: The classifier was reported to diagnose cytomegalovirus status with high specificity and sensitivity in both the original cohort and the validation cohort. V-gene and J-gene trimming of TCR beta chains was associated with a missense DCLRE1C variant in a later genetic analysis, and the association was replicated in an independent cohort. According to a later analysis, TCR association rates differed among HLA loci, with DRB1 alleles showing the most associated TCRs and HLA-C alleles showing the fewest. Some IMGT-functional V segments, including TRBV6-2 and TRBV6-3, could not be distinguished by the 87-base-pair reads and were therefore excluded. Presence/absence analyses assumed roughly uniform sequencing depth across donors, an assumption that may not hold. According to a later analysis, parvovirus B19, influenza, CMV and Epstein-Barr virus appeared linked to several top co-occurrence clusters. Because counts were too low, 15 to 20 rarely observed V segments, including chromosome 9 orphons, were left out of the earlier analysis of 587 of the donors. In vitro tests confirmed that a few of the cytomegalovirus-associated TCR beta chains recognize cytomegalovirus antigens. Broadly in line with IMGT annotations, most TCR beta V segments showed up in productive rearrangements about 87% or about 30% of the time in an earlier analysis of about 500 of the donors. This cohort had only TCR beta chains sequenced, and the lack of alpha or paired-chain data limited which features could be detected. Because HLA typing was missing for some donors at each locus, association tests included only the typed subset. A further reported finding was that TCR beta sequences accurately predicted the HLA-A and HLA-B alleles for most subjects in the first cohort. A cluster of highly shared sequence variants was judged likely to be a technical artifact of the sequencing pipeline. A later analysis found that most CMV-associated TCR beta chains appeared HLA-restricted, with HLA associations seemingly driven largely by CMV exposure. Assigning TCR associations to individual alleles was difficult when HLA alleles, especially DR and DQ, strongly co-occurred. Most TCR sequences were observed very rarely across donors, whereas some public TCRs were present in many individuals. In a later genetic analysis, fewer N-insertions in productive TCRs were reported among donors in an Asian-associated ancestry cluster than the roughly 700-donor mean. A total of 164 TCR beta chains were listed by the study as associated with cytomegalovirus. Correlated functional status among segregating V segments might reflect linkage disequilibrium, but an unknown experimental factor could not be ruled out. For the cohort, immune exposure information was limited to CMV serostatus. The authors suggested that the approach could potentially be generalized to other disease states and immunological phenotypes. A later analysis found that HLA-associated TCR beta chains were more clonally expanded and had lower generation probabilities than equally common non-associated chains. Specific HLA alleles were associated with 15,000 to 20,000 TCR beta sequences at a false discovery rate of 0.05 in a later analysis.

V has 0 bases trimmed and J has 6 bases trimmed; junction bases matching no gene number 3. The CDR3 covers 14 residues, taking in both the cysteine and the phenylalanine. Just the 42-base CDR3 DNA is kept, in frame starting at base 1. The germline V gene (reference sequence) gives CDR1 as SEHNR and CDR2 as FQNEAQ. The cohort consisted of 650 to 850 healthy bone marrow donors. At the time of sampling, all cohort members were nominally healthy, though unrecorded immune exposures were likely present. The donor tested CMV seropositive, placing the donor among the approximately 310 seropositive members of the cohort. A peripheral blood sample was provided by each donor, and peripheral blood mononuclear cells were used for TCR beta sequencing. Genomic DNA extraction from the blood cell samples was performed with the Qiagen DNeasy Blood Extraction Kit. About this clone: Its specific antigen is unknown. The sample holds no much larger clone one base away, and base qualities are not on file.

Library creation used the immunoSEQ multiplex PCR assay. A mixture of 60 forward primers for TCR Vbeta segments and 13 reverse primers for TCR Jbeta segments was used in the multiplex PCR. Amplification of the CDR3 region of rearranged TCR beta genes was performed with a multiplex PCR assay on genomic DNA. On the Illumina HiSeq System, the amplified TCR beta libraries were sequenced as 87-base-pair reads. The paper's processing steps were these. Across the 700 or so repertoires, a later analysis counted roughly 77 million unique TCR beta chains, roughly 11 million of which were shared by at least two donors. Raw reads were error-corrected and collapsed into unique sequences by a nearest-neighbor algorithm in which closely related sequences were merged to remove PCR and sequencing errors. V, D and J gene segments were assigned by aligning CDR3 sequences to IMGT reference sequences. For a sequence to be retained, a match of at least six nucleotides to both a V gene segment and a J gene segment was required. A rearrangement counted as productive if the CDR3 had no stop codons and remained in frame with V and J, and every other rearrangement counted as non-productive. Following IMGT convention, CDR3 was defined as the stretch from the second conserved V-encoded cysteine up to the conserved J-encoded phenylalanine. In an earlier analysis of 500 to 650 of the donors, sequences lacking an unambiguous match to a single V gene segment were excluded. In an earlier analysis of roughly 600 of the donors, a V segment was called functional when productive rearrangements were above 56.7%, and segregating when the standard deviation between donors exceeded 5%. A statistical classification framework was built for diagnosing cytomegalovirus status from the catalog of TCR beta chain sequences. In a later analysis, V and J genes were assigned by comparing TCR nucleotide sequences against IMGT/GENE-DB human TR gene sequences. In a later analysis, CDR3 sequences and most-parsimonious VDJ recombination scenarios were assigned using the TCRdist pipeline. In a later analysis, each TCR beta chain was defined by its CDR3 amino acid sequence together with its V-gene family, and reads lacking a unique V-gene family were excluded. To address suspected cross-contamination and a sequencing artifact, a later analysis removed a few hundred highly shared, low-generation-probability nucleotide sequences. In a later analysis, a clonal expansion index for each public chain was calculated from normalized within-repertoire ranks of inferred template counts. Generation probabilities in a later analysis came from a VDJ recombination model fitted to out-of-frame rearrangements, and those results were checked against IGoR. A later analysis scored TCR-TCR, TCR-HLA and TCR-CMV co-occurrence with hypergeometric tests, applying a repertoire-size bias correction to TCR pairs. To estimate false discovery rates, a later analysis permuted the HLA or CMV assignments 20 times. In a later analysis, co-occurring TCRs were grouped with DBSCAN, and TCRdist sequence similarity was added when clustering was performed within HLA-allele-positive subsets. Repertoires with fewer than 30,000 or more than 120,000 public chains were left out of co-occurrence clustering, as were a handful of repertoires with anomalous nucleotide sharing. TCRdb stores this immuneACCESS table with in-frame sequences only. Part of the clones is absent; in the studies checked, under half of the shortfall reflects unresolved V genes, and no reason is known for the rest. Clone size and V and J calls were adopted from that table, with D and trimming inferred from the DNA. This sample lists roughly 80,000 clones; under 65% were detected once. The ten largest clonotypes hold roughly 4.4% of the sample.

This sequence uses TRBV7-9 and TRBJ1-2, with 8 central nucleotides matching TRBD1. This receptor was taken from a male donor in good health and CMV-seropositive. The sequencing input was PBMCs. The CDR3 amino acid sequence is: CASSLALQGDGYTF. The nucleotide sequence reads as follows: TGTGCCAGCAGCTTAGCCCTACAGGGGGATGGCTACACCTTC.